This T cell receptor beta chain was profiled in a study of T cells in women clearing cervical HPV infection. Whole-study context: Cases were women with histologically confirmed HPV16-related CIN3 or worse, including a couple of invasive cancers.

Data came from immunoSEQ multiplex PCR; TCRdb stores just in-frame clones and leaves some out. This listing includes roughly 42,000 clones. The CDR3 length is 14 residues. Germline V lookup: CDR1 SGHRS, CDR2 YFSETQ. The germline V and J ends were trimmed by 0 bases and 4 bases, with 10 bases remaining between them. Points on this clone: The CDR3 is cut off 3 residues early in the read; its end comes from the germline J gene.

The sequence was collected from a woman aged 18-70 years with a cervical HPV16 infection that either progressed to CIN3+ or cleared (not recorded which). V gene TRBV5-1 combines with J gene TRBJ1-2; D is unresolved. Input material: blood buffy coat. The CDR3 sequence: CASSLVGASYGYTF. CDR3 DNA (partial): TGCGCCAGCAGCTTGGTCGGAGCTAGCTATGGC.